Listed here are 8 T cell receptor beta chains from one sample, sequenced in a study of cytomegalovirus exposure and HLA in healthy donors. Primers included in the PCR were 60 Vbeta and 13 Jbeta primers. The protocol was immunoSEQ multiplex PCR, while the TCRdb copy is restricted to in-frame clones and leaves out a portion. This sample contains about 160,000 clones. The sample consisted of PBMCs. Every receptor here comes from a man aged 25-40 years in good health and CMV-seronegative.

V is TRBV6-6 and J is TRBJ1-2; 7 bases line up with TRBD1. V gave up 2 bases and J gave up 0 bases; unmatched junction bases: 6. The germline CDR1 and CDR2 sequences are MNHNY and SVGAGI (reference sequence). This CDR3 contains 16 residues. The CDR3 region is CASSYPGQEANYGYTF. The CDR3 DNA reads TGTGCCAGCAGTTACCCAGGACAGGAAGCTAACTATGGCTACACCTTC.

The chain employs TRBV7-2 and TRBJ2-5, with 8 bases aligning to TRBD2. This CDR3 spans 15 amino acids. CDR1 and CDR2 (germline): SGHTA, FQGNSA. Trimming took 4 bases from V and 1 from J; bases not matched to a gene: 5. The CDR3 nucleotides read TGTGCCAGCAGCTCCCGCGGGAGGCGCCAAGAGACCCAGTACTTC. Amino acid sequence: CASSSRGRRQETQYF.

The chain carries TRBV13 and TRBJ2-1, with TRBD2 as a possible D gene (5 bases). The V gene lost 2 bases and the J gene lost 9 bases, with 8 bases spanning the gap. The CDR3 is 12 amino acids. The germline CDR1 and CDR2 sequences are PRHDT and FYEKMQ (reference sequence). CDR3 sequence: CASSLRGPEQFF. The CDR3 nucleotides are TGTGCCAGCAGCTTACGAGGGCCTGAGCAGTTCTTC.

The rearrangement joins TRBV15 to TRBJ2-2, with 10 bases fitting TRBD1. Germline loops: CDR1 LNHNV, CDR2 YYDKDF (reference sequence). After removal of 3 bases from V and 7 bases from J, the junction contained 5 bases not matched to a gene. This CDR3 is built from 15 residues. The CDR3 sequence: CATSSGTGDSGELFF. DNA for the CDR3: TGTGCCACCAGCAGCGGGACAGGGGACAGCGGGGAGCTGTTTTTT.

The genes are TRBV19 and TRBJ1-1; 7 bases agree with TRBD1. The CDR3 totals 16 residues. V lost 4 bases to trimming and J lost 3 bases; unmatched junction nucleotides: 11. The V gene's germline CDR1 is LNHDA and CDR2 SQIVND (reference sequence). The CDR3 protein is CASSTGLTGWDTEAFF. The CDR3 DNA reads as TGTGCCAGTAGTACCGGACTGACAGGGTGGGACACTGAAGCTTTCTTT.

The chain employs TRBV28 and TRBJ1-4; TRBD1 aligns across 8 bases. The germline gives CDR1 MDHEN, CDR2 SYDVKM. Losses at the gene ends were 6 bases for V and 7 bases for J; bases not matched to a gene: 10. The CDR3 contains 15 residues. As DNA, the CDR3 is TGTGCCAGCAGGTTGACAGGGGTGTACAGTGAAAAACTGTTTTTT. It translates to CASRLTGVYSEKLFF.

CDR3 residues: CASSLRQGVNYGYTF. For the CDR3, the DNA is TGTGCCAGCAGTCTTCGACAGGGGGTTAACTATGGCTACACCTTC. The rearrangement links TRBV27 to TRBJ1-2; 9 bases are shared with TRBD1. The ends lost 5 bases at V and 1 base at J; junction bases unmatched: 5. Per germline, CDR1 MNHEY and CDR2 SMNVEV (reference sequence). There are 15 residues in the CDR3.

The rearrangement uses TRBV25-1 and TRBJ1-3; D unclear. CDR1 MGHDK and CDR2 SYGVNS come from the germline V gene. Trimming removed 0 bases from V and 3 bases from J, with 12 bases in between. The CDR3 is made up of 16 amino acids. The CDR3 nucleotides read TGTGCCAGCAGTGAATATGGGTCGCGGATTGGAAACACCATATATTTT. This codes for CASSEYGSRIGNTIYF.